This T cell receptor (beta chain) originates from a study of cytomegalovirus exposure and HLA in healthy donors. Whole-study results and caveats: It was likely that a cluster of highly shared sequence variants was a sequencing artifact.

PCR primers comprised 60 Vbeta and 13 Jbeta primers. TCRdb's copy holds only in-frame clones and misses some; the assay was immunoSEQ multiplex PCR. The sample lists some 170,000 clones; roughly 79% were seen once. To note about this clone: Its specificity is not known.

The receptor comes from a woman in her thirties or forties in good health and CMV-seronegative. Sequenced material: PBMCs.

The CDR3 coding sequence is TGTGCCAGCATCGGGACAGGGGATCAGCCCCAGCATTTT. It codes for CASIGTGDQPQHF. The chain links TRBV27 to TRBJ1-5; 10 nucleotides agree with TRBD1. The length of the CDR3 is 13 residues. Germline V gene lookup returns CDR1 MNHEY and CDR2 SMNVEV (reference sequence). Trimming removed 7 bases from V and 5 bases from J; junction bases left unmatched: 2.